This T cell receptor beta chain came from a study of T cells after yellow fever vaccination. Study-wide results and caveats: The presence of abundant clonotypes contaminating from the bulk population was possible in FACS-sorted repertoires.

This clonotype appeared a few times. As yet, its antigen is unknown. This CDR3 contains 14 residues. CDR1 is SGHRS and CDR2 is YFSETQ in the germline V gene. V lost 4 bases and J 8 bases, leaving 16 bases between the germline ends. They built TCR cDNA with 5'RACE template switching, a step that put in a universal primer site and UMIs. TCRdb called the 5' RACE reads again in MiXCR, with one record for every CDR3 protein. The profile shows around 360,000 distinct CDR3 sequences, about 9.9% of them singletons. Here the sequenced sample was PBMCs, taken on the day of the first yellow fever vaccination. V is TRBV5-1 and J is TRBJ2-1; TRBD2 might be the D (5 bases). The receptor's source is a man aged 18 to 29 who received the YFV17D yellow fever vaccine. This CDR3 reads CASSRAREEYEQFF. The CDR3 nucleotides read TGCGCCAGCAGCCGGGCCCGGGAAGAATATGAGCAGTTCTTC.